These 16 T cell receptor beta chains originate from one sample sequenced in a study of cytomegalovirus exposure and HLA in healthy donors. The PCR contained 60 Vbeta and 13 Jbeta primers. The data were produced by immunoSEQ multiplex PCR, yet TCRdb's version contains in-frame clones alone and is incomplete. Found here are roughly 140,000 clones, around 80% of them singletons; the top ten hold approximately 6.3%. Sequenced sample: PBMCs. The receptors stem from a man between 40 and 49 years old in good health and CMV-seropositive.

V and J are TRBV11-2 and TRBJ2-3, with D maybe TRBD2 (5 bases). This CDR3 region has 15 residues. Germline CDR1 reads SGHAT; CDR2 reads FQNNGV. Between the trimmed V and J ends, which lost 5 bases and 2 bases, there was a span of 14 bases. Here the CDR3 DNA reads TGTGCCAGCAGCCTGGACTCCCCGAACACAGATACGCAGTATTTT. Translated: CASSLDSPNTDTQYF. The full variable domain, its missing parts supplied by reference TRBV11-2 and TRBJ2-3, is EAGVAQSPRYKIIEKRQSVAFWCNPISGHATLYWYQQILGQGPKLLIQFQNNGVVDDSQLPKDRFSAERLKGVDSTLKIQPAKLEDSAVYLCASSLDSPNTDTQYFGPGTRLTVL.

The V gene is TRBV2, the J gene TRBJ2-3; maybe TRBD2 (6 bases). This CDR3 contains 17 residues. The V end was cut by 11 bases, the J end by 1 base, with 25 bases between. Germline V gives CDR1 SNHLY, CDR2 FYNNEI. CDR3 residues: CASAPQRGGVGTDTQYF. DNA of the CDR3: TGTGCCTCGGCCCCCCAGCGAGGAGGGGTCGGCACAGATACGCAGTATTTT.

The chain couples TRBV2 to TRBJ2-7; 9 nucleotides line up with TRBD1. Per the germline V gene, CDR1 is SNHLY and CDR2 is FYNNEI. The junction had 13 bases not matched to a gene; V was cut back by 8 bases and J by 2 bases. The CDR3 has 16 amino acids. Written as DNA, the CDR3 is TGTGCCAGCCGGGACAGGGATTGGGTTCGGACCTACGAGCAGTACTTC. It encodes CASRDRDWVRTYEQYF.

The genes are TRBV10-1 and TRBJ1-3, with D possibly being TRBD1 (5 bases). The V gene's germline CDR1 is WNHNN and CDR2 SYGVQD (reference sequence). Trimming took off 7 bases at V and 3 bases at J, with 19 bases between the two ends. The CDR3 runs 16 residues. For the CDR3, the DNA is TGCGCCAGCACCTATCGTGGAGGGGTTTTTGGAAACACCATATATTTT. Protein sequence: CASTYRGGVFGNTIYF.

About this clone: One end of the junction is discordant with germline, which a read error may explain. The rearrangement joins TRBV7-7 to TRBJ2-1; 10 nucleotides agree with TRBD1. The CDR3 has 17 amino acids. From germline, CDR1 is SSHAT and CDR2 FNYEAQ (reference sequence). The CDR3 region has the DNA TGTGCTAGCAGCTTAGGGCCCGGGACAGGGGAGAGCAATGAGCAGTTCTTC. It yields the protein CASSLGPGTGESNEQFF. Full variable domain (missing parts from reference TRBV7-7 and TRBJ2-1): GAGVSQSPRYKVTKRGQDVTLRCDPISSHATLYWYQQALGQGPEFLTYFNYEAQPDKSGLPSDRFSAERPEGSISTLTIQRTEQRDSAMYRCASSLGPGTGESNEQFFGPGTRLTVL.

The chain combines TRBV27 with TRBJ1-1, with D tentatively TRBD1 (5 bases). V dropped 7 bases and J dropped 1 base, with 13 bases sitting between them. CDR3 length: 14 amino acids. CDR1 and CDR2 from the germline V gene are MNHEY and SMNVEV (reference sequence). The CDR3 sequence: CASKGSPRNTEAFF. DNA for the CDR3: TGTGCCAGCAAGGGGTCGCCCCGGAACACTGAAGCTTTCTTT.

V gene TRBV27 combines with J gene TRBJ2-1; 11 nucleotides align to TRBD2. The V gene end was trimmed by 5 bases and the J gene end by 3 bases; junction bases not matched to a gene: 6. The CDR3 runs to 16 residues. In germline, CDR1 is MNHEY, CDR2 SMNVEV (reference sequence). This chain's CDR3 is CASSIFGTSGYNEQFF. Written as DNA, the CDR3 is TGTGCCAGCAGTATCTTCGGGACTAGCGGCTACAATGAGCAGTTCTTC.

The V and J genes are TRBV9 and TRBJ1-4; 8 bases map to TRBD1. CDR1 and CDR2 (germline): SGDLS, YYNGEE. With 0 bases clipped from V and 2 bases from J, the junction kept 3 bases outside the gene matches. This CDR3 is built from 16 residues. DNA of the CDR3: TGTGCCAGCAGCGTAGCAGGGGGCACGACTAATGAAAAACTGTTTTTT. Translation: CASSVAGGTTNEKLFF.

The chain links TRBV13 to TRBJ1-2, with TRBD1 as a possible D gene (6 bases). The V and J ends lost 4 bases and 7 bases respectively, with 13 bases between them. The CDR3 sequence is 13 residues long. The germline V gene encodes CDR1 PRHDT and CDR2 FYEKMQ (reference sequence). The CDR3 region is CASSSRQAGGYTF. The DNA of the CDR3 is TGTGCCAGCAGCTCCCGACAGGCGGGTGGCTACACCTTC.

The chain joins TRBV2 to TRBJ1-4; perhaps TRBD1 as D (6 bases). V was clipped by 6 bases and J by 7 bases, with 15 bases between them. CDR3 size: 14 residues. Germline V CDR1 and CDR2: SNHLY, FYNNEI. The CDR3 loop reads CASRYRVGSEKLFF. The CDR3 bases are TGTGCCAGCAGATACAGGGTGGGGAGTGAAAAACTGTTTTTT.

The J gene is TRBJ2-7, the V gene TRBV25-1; no definite D call. Germline V gene lookup returns CDR1 MGHDK and CDR2 SYGVNS. This CDR3 has 13 amino acids. With 3 bases removed from V and 3 bases from J, the gap between germline ends came to 9 bases. Here the CDR3 reads CASSDGEVYEQYF. The CDR3 DNA follows: TGTGCCAGCAGTGACGGAGAGGTCTACGAGCAGTACTTC.

The chain uses TRBV4-3 and TRBJ1-2; 9 bases are a match to TRBD1. The ends lost 4 bases at V and 3 bases at J; junction bases unmatched: 3. The CDR3 sequence is 14 residues long. Per the germline V gene, CDR1 is LGHNA and CDR2 is YSLEER. The CDR3 sequence: CASSRGDRDYGYTF. DNA of the CDR3: TGCGCCAGCAGCCGAGGGGACAGGGACTATGGCTACACCTTC.

This clone was counted once. The chain employs TRBV25-1 and TRBJ2-7, with a weak D call TRBD1 (5 bases). Germline-derived CDR1 and CDR2 are MGHDK and SYGVNS. The CDR3 length is 11 residues. V lost 8 bases and J 3 bases, leaving 8 bases between the germline ends. CDR3 amino acids: CASGDSYEQYF. CDR3 DNA: TGTGCCAGCGGAGACAGCTACGAGCAGTACTTC.

The chain combines TRBV6-1 with TRBJ2-7, with TRBD2 as a possible D gene (6 bases). Trimming pared 4 bases from V and 6 bases from J, leaving 25 bases between. The germline CDR1 and CDR2 sequences are MNHNS and SASEGT. The CDR3 has 17 residues. The CDR3 reads CASSVGVRGILVSEQYF. The CDR3 DNA reads as TGTGCCAGCAGTGTTGGTGTGCGGGGAATTCTGGTTTCCGAGCAGTACTTC.

The chain carries TRBV5-1 and TRBJ1-1, with D possibly TRBD1 on 6 matching bases. The CDR3 length is 17 residues. CDR1 and CDR2 (germline): SGHRS, YFSETQ. Trimming took off 6 bases at V and 4 bases at J, with 25 bases between the two ends. The CDR3 sequence is CASTPWGGRLQRTEAFF. The CDR3 bases are TGCGCCAGCACCCCTTGGGGGGGGCGTCTTCAGCGCACTGAAGCTTTCTTT.

The CDR3 DNA reads TGTGCCAGCAGCGGGGAGCTGGCTTTCTTT. Its protein is CASSGELAFF. V gene TRBV7-9 combines with J gene TRBJ1-1, with D unclear. Per germline, CDR1 SEHNR and CDR2 FQNEAQ (reference sequence). Trimming shortened V by 5 bases and J by 11 bases, and 9 bases separated the two germline ends. The CDR3 runs to 10 residues.